This T cell receptor beta chain originates from a study of T-cell memory formation after mild COVID-19. Study-wide results and caveats: In pre-infection memory, a portion of responding clones appeared, which suggested that cross-reactive memory joined. Day 15 to 85 contracting clones showed balanced CD4/CD8; day 15 to 37 expanders favored CD4+.

Constant-segment primers and 5'RACE yielded cDNA libraries for TCR alpha and TCR beta, each carrying sample barcodes and UMIs. TCRdb re-called the 5' RACE reads with MiXCR, one entry per CDR3 protein. The sample lists 150,000 to 200,000 distinct CDR3 sequences; about 28% were seen once. Trimming left V 0 bases short and J 4 bases short, with 11 bases between. The germline CDR1 and CDR2 sequences are MGHRA and YSYEKL. The CDR3 has 15 residues. This clonotype appeared a few times. Its specificity is not known. This clonotype was sampled from an adult woman who had mild COVID-19 (a few samples of this study predate the infection). Cell type and time point are not known. The genes are TRBV4-1 and TRBJ2-3, with TRBD1 as a possible D gene (5 bases). The sequencing input was PBMCs or a T cell subset sorted from them (not recorded which). CDR3 amino acids: CASSQDWGRADTQYF. CDR3 in DNA: TGCGCCAGCAGCCAAGATTGGGGCCGAGCAGATACGCAGTATTTT.